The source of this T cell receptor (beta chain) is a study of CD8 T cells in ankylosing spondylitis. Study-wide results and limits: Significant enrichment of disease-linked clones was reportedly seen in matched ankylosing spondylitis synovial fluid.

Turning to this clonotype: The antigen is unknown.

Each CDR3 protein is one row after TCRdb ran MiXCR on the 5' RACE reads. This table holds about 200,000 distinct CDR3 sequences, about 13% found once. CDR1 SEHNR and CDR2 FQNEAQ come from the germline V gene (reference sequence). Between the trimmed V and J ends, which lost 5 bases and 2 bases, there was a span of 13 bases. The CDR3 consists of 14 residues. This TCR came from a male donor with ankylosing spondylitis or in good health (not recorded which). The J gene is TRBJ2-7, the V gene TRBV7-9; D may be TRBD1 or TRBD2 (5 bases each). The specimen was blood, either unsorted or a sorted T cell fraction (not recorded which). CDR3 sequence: CASSGGVRAYEQYF. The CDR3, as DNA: TGTGCCAGCAGCGGGGGTGTCAGAGCCTACGAGCAGTACTTC.